Presented here are 19 T cell receptor beta chains from one specimen sequenced in a study of Graves' ophthalmopathy and Graves' hyperthyroidism. Amplification targeted the TCR beta CDR3 regions, with RNA transcripts as the source material. A first-round RT-PCR used HTBI primers, followed by a second-round multiplex PCR. TCRdb itself ran the multiplex PCR reads through MiXCR, one entry per CDR3 protein. The sample carries 600,000 to 950,000 distinct CDR3 sequences, approximately 40% recorded once. The sample consisted of peripheral blood. The source of these receptors is an adult man with Graves' ophthalmopathy.

The CDR3: CASRGLDKETQYF. In DNA, the CDR3 is TGTGCCAGTAGGGGACTGGATAAAGAGACCCAGTACTTC. V usage is TRBV7-7 and J usage is TRBJ2-5; D might be TRBD2 (6 bases). V was shortened by 9 bases and J by 3 bases, with 14 bases between the two germline ends. CDR3 size: 13 residues. Germline CDR1 and CDR2: SSHAT and FNYEAQ (reference sequence).

The chain carries TRBV7-2 and TRBJ1-1; no clear D. CDR3 length equals 15 residues. V gave up 1 base and J gave up 4 bases, with 13 bases separating them. Germline CDR1 is SGHTA and CDR2 is FQGNSA. CDR3 in DNA: TGTGCCAGCAGCTTAGATGGCTTACGGGGCACTGAAGCTTTCTTT. This encodes CASSLDGLRGTEAFF.

This clonotype was counted ten times or more. The genes are TRBV29-1 and TRBJ1-2; the match to TRBD1 covers 12 bases. V lost 6 bases and J lost 8; bases outside the gene matches: 7. Germline CDR1 is SQVTM and CDR2 is ANQGSEA. There are 13 residues in the CDR3. This chain's CDR3 is CSVETGTGGGYTF. The DNA of the CDR3 is TGCAGCGTGGAAACCGGGACAGGGGGCGGCTACACCTTC. The full variable domain, with the rest looked up from reference TRBV29-1 and TRBJ1-2, is SAVISQKPSRDICQRGTSLTIQCQVDSQVTMMFWYRQQPGQSLTLIATANQGSEATYESGFVIDKFPISRPNLTFSTLTVSNMSPEDSSIYLCSVETGTGGGYTFGSGTRLTVV.

The sample holds a few counts of this clonotype. The chain carries TRBV2 and TRBJ1-5, with a tentative D call TRBD1 (5 bases). CDR1 SNHLY and CDR2 FYNNEI come from the germline V gene. V was clipped by 4 bases and J by 2 bases, with 15 bases between them. The CDR3 has 16 residues. This CDR3 is CASSASGPRGNQPQHF. Here the CDR3 DNA reads TGTGCCAGCAGTGCGTCAGGGCCTCGTGGCAATCAGCCCCAGCATTTT.

This clonotype was seen many times. J is TRBJ1-2 and V is TRBV9; unclear D gene. The germline V and J ends were trimmed by 0 bases and 2 bases, with 11 bases remaining between them. This CDR3 has 15 residues. Germline assignment: CDR1 SGDLS and CDR2 YYNGEE. In nucleotides, the CDR3 is TGTGCCAGCAGCGTAGACGGAGGAGAAAACTATGGCTACACCTTC. As protein: CASSVDGGENYGYTF.

The V and J genes are TRBV29-1 and TRBJ1-1; D not resolved. The CDR3 totals 11 residues. Per the germline V gene, CDR1 is SQVTM and CDR2 is ANQGSEA. V lost 5 bases, J lost 1 base, and 5 bases lay in between. The CDR3, as DNA: TGCAGCGTTACACCGAACACTGAAGCTTTCTTT. Translating gives CSVTPNTEAFF.

The chain couples TRBV12-5 to TRBJ1-2, with TRBD1 as a possible D gene (6 bases). The CDR3 length is 12 residues. V was pared by 10 bases and J by 4 bases, with 13 bases between. Germline lookup yields CDR1 LGHNT and CDR2 FRNRAP. Here the CDR3 DNA reads TGTGCTACCCTAGGGGGGGTCTATGGCTACACCTTC. Encoded protein: CATLGGVYGYTF.

This clonotype appeared once. This chain links TRBV10-3 with TRBJ2-7; TRBD1 aligns across 12 bases. Per germline, CDR1 ENHRY and CDR2 SYGVKD. The J segment lost 4 bases and the V segment lost 11 bases, leaving 15 bases of the junction unmatched. This CDR3 comprises 16 residues. The CDR3 nucleotides read TGTGCCGCAGGCGGCGAGTGGGGACAGGGGGCTTACGAGCAGTACTTC. Its protein product is CAAGGEWGQGAYEQYF.

This clonotype has ten or more counts. This chain uses TRBV19 with TRBJ2-6, with D perhaps matching TRBD2 (6 bases). There are 16 residues in the CDR3. The V end lost 4 bases, the J end lost 0 bases, and 10 bases lay between the germline ends. CDR1 LNHDA and CDR2 SQIVND come from the germline V gene (reference sequence). CDR3 residues: CASSKPRGSGANVLTF. CDR3 in DNA: TGTGCCAGTAGTAAACCGCGGGGCTCTGGGGCCAACGTCCTGACTTTC.

On this clonotype: A much larger clone lies one base from this, so it may be a read error. This rearrangement joins TRBV19 to TRBJ1-5; 10 positions match TRBD1. CDR1 LNHDA and CDR2 SQIVND come from the germline V gene (reference sequence). The CDR3 loop spans 13 amino acids. The V segment lost 8 bases and the J segment 3 bases; nucleotides outside the gene matches: 1. CDR3 region: CASGTGDNQPQHF. DNA for the CDR3: TGTGCCAGTGGGACAGGGGACAATCAGCCCCAGCATTTT.

Concerning this clonotype itself: A read error is likely, as this CDR3 ends without the conserved phenylalanine or tryptophan. The chain is built from TRBV7-9 and TRBJ2-7; 13 nucleotides align to TRBD2. CDR1 is SEHNR and CDR2 is FQNEAQ in the germline V gene (reference sequence). The CDR3 consists of 15 residues. V shed 3 bases and J 2 bases; nucleotides not matched to a gene: 1. The CDR3 nucleotides read TGTGCCAGCAGCTTTGGACTAGCGGGAGCCTACGAGCAGTACCTC. Protein: CASSFGLAGAYEQYL.

This clonotype was recorded many times. This chain uses TRBV24-1 with TRBJ2-7; D is possibly TRBD1 (5 bases). Trimming took 9 bases from V and 2 from J, leaving 19 bases between them. CDR1 and CDR2 from the germline V gene are KGHDR and SFDVKD. The CDR3 has 15 residues. The CDR3 spells CATLNRDSITYEQYF. CDR3 in DNA: TGTGCCACCCTGAACCGAGACAGCATTACCTACGAGCAGTACTTC.

The chain combines TRBV29-1 with TRBJ1-3; D possibly corresponds to TRBD1 (6 bases). CDR3 length equals 11 residues. CDR1 SQVTM and CDR2 ANQGSEA come from the germline V gene. V gave up 8 bases and J gave up 2 bases, with 7 bases separating them. The CDR3 spells CSWGPGNTIYF. For the CDR3, the DNA is TGCAGCTGGGGGCCTGGAAACACCATATATTTT. Full variable domain (remainder filled in from reference TRBV29-1 and TRBJ1-3): SAVISQKPSRDICQRGTSLTIQCQVDSQVTMMFWYRQQPGQSLTLIATANQGSEATYESGFVIDKFPISRPNLTFSTLTVSNMSPEDSSIYLCSWGPGNTIYFGEGSWLTVV.

This clonotype has more than one count but fewer than ten. The V call is TRBV20-1, the J call TRBJ2-7, with 10 bases fitting TRBD1. The V gene end was trimmed by 6 bases and the J gene end by 5 bases; junction bases not matched to a gene: 7. Germline loops: CDR1 DFQATT, CDR2 SNEGSKA (reference sequence). This CDR3 is 13 amino acids long. CDR3 amino acids: CSAATGTGDEQYF. CDR3 nucleotide sequence: TGCAGTGCCGCTACCGGGACAGGGGACGAGCAGTACTTC.

This clonotype came up a few times. One junction end disagrees with the germline gene, perhaps due to a read error. The V and J genes are TRBV10-3 and TRBJ1-2, with D unresolved. This CDR3 contains 14 residues. The germline V gene has CDR1 ENHRY and CDR2 SYGVKD. CDR3 DNA: TGTGCCAGCAGTGAACTACAGACCGGCTATGGCTACACCTTC. Translated, it gives CASSELQTGYGYTF.

This clonotype was seen only a few times. V usage is TRBV6-5 and J usage is TRBJ2-5, with 13 bases lining up with TRBD2. The junction had 3 bases not matched to a gene; V was cut back by 2 bases and J by 3 bases. From germline, CDR1 is MNHEY and CDR2 SVGAGI. The CDR3 sequence is 16 residues long. The CDR3 coding sequence is TGTGCCAGCAGTTACCGAGGGACTAGCGGGGAAGAGACCCAGTACTTC. Translation gives CASSYRGTSGEETQYF.

This clonotype was counted many times. This chain uses TRBV7-9 with TRBJ1-5; 9 bases match TRBD1. Per germline, CDR1 SEHNR and CDR2 FQNEAQ (reference sequence). The trim removed 10 bases at V and 4 bases at J, leaving 8 bases unmatched. CDR3 length: 14 residues. CDR3 sequence: CATGQGLGNQPQHF. The CDR3 DNA reads TGTGCCACGGGACAGGGCTTAGGTAATCAGCCCCAGCATTTT.

This clonotype was picked up many times. J is TRBJ1-2 and V is TRBV29-1, with 7 nucleotides matching TRBD1. The CDR3 length is 12 residues. Looked up from germline, CDR1 is SQVTM and CDR2 is ANQGSEA. V gave up 5 bases and J gave up 6 bases; unmatched junction bases: 6. The CDR3 here is CSVREGAHGYTF. The CDR3 DNA is TGCAGCGTTAGGGAGGGGGCGCATGGCTACACCTTC.

This clonotype was observed many times. The genes are TRBV29-1 and TRBJ1-2, with TRBD1 identical over 10 bases. V was clipped by 5 bases and J by 8 bases; unmatched bases: 14. In germline, CDR1 is SQVTM, CDR2 ANQGSEA. The CDR3 length is 15 residues. In nucleotides, the CDR3 is TGCAGCGTTTACATTCCCGGGACAGGGGACGCAGGCTACACCTTC. It codes for CSVYIPGTGDAGYTF.